These 11 T cell receptor beta chains were all obtained from the same sample, sequenced in a study of T cells in narcolepsy. The antigens for these receptors are not known. Profiling relied on immunoSEQ multiplex PCR, and the TCRdb table lists in-frame clones only, not all of them. The sample has 430 or so clones; about 23% are singletons. Material: cultured CD4+ T cells from cerebrospinal fluid. The origin of the receptors is a human donor with narcolepsy.

This clone is classed as large. Other DNA sequences in the same sample also yield this CDR3. The CDR3: CASSLAQGAESTEAFF. The CDR3 region has the DNA TGCGCCAGCAGCTTGGCCCAGGGGGCTGAGAGCACTGAAGCTTTCTTT. The rearrangement joins TRBV5-1 to TRBJ1-1; 8 bases fit TRBD1. CDR1 is SGHRS and CDR2 is YFSETQ in the germline V gene. CDR3 length: 16 amino acids. V shed 0 bases and J 4 bases; nucleotides not matched to a gene: 8.

The CDR3 loop reads CASSLAPGNEQFF. The CDR3, as DNA: TGTGCCAGCAGCTTGGCCCCGGGGAATGAGCAGTTCTTC. J is TRBJ2-1 and V is TRBV5-4; D is perhaps TRBD2 (5 bases). The ends were cut back, 0 bases at V and 7 bases at J, with 8 bases in the middle. Germline loops: CDR1 SGHNT, CDR2 YYREEE (reference sequence). The CDR3 has 13 amino acids. Together with reference TRBV5-4 and TRBJ2-1, the CDR3 gives the full variable domain: ETGVTQSPTHLIKTRGQQVTLRCSSQSGHNTVSWYQQALGQGPQFIFQYYREEENGRGNFPPRFSGLQFPNYSSELNVNALELDDSALYLCASSLAPGNEQFFGPGTRLTVL.

This clone turned up a few times. The chain joins TRBV7-3 to TRBJ2-7; TRBD1 or TRBD2 may be the D gene (6 bases each). The germline V gene has CDR1 SGHTA and CDR2 FQGTGA. The CDR3 is 13 residues long. V was clipped by 2 bases and J by 5 bases, with 10 bases between them. DNA of the CDR3: TGTGCCAGCAGCTTATGGGGGGACAACGAGCAGTACTTC. It translates to CASSLWGDNEQYF.

Only a few counts were recorded for this clone. The chain carries TRBV7-2 and TRBJ2-7; D is ambiguous. The CDR3 has 14 residues. Trimming left V 5 bases short and J 1 base short, with 12 bases between. CDR1 is SGHTA and CDR2 is FQGNSA in the germline V gene. CDR3 bases: TGTGCCAGCAGCCCCCGGCCTAAGTCCTACGAGCAGTACTTC. Its protein is CASSPRPKSYEQYF.

This clone has more than one count but fewer than ten. The chain uses TRBV7-9 and TRBJ1-6, with D perhaps TRBD1 (5 bases). Trimming pared 6 bases from V and 9 bases from J, leaving 15 bases between. The CDR3 consists of 14 residues. CDR1 and CDR2 (germline): SEHNR, FQNEAQ (reference sequence). The CDR3 is CASSANGGGSPLHF. CDR3 coding DNA: TGTGCCAGCAGTGCCAACGGGGGGGGTTCACCCCTCCACTTT.

In regard to this clone: A read error may produce the germline difference seen at one junction end. The chain employs TRBV5-6 and TRBJ1-2; no firm D call. This CDR3 has 16 amino acids. Germline lookup yields CDR1 SGHDT and CDR2 YYEEEE. The CDR3 sequence is CASSQDLGESNYGYTF. The CDR3 DNA reads TGCGCCAGCAGCCAAGATCTGGGAGAATCTAACTATGGCTACACCTTC. The entire variable domain, with the rest obtained from reference TRBV5-6 and TRBJ1-2, is as follows: DAGVTQSPTHLIKTRGQQVTLRCSPKSGHDTVSWYQQALGQGPQFIFQYYEEEERQRGNFPDRFSGHQFPNYSSELNVNALLLGDSALYLCASSQDLGESNYGYTFGSGTRLTVV.

The chain has TRBV5-1 and TRBJ2-1; perhaps D is TRBD1 or TRBD2 (5 bases each). This CDR3 is built from 14 residues. Trimming cost V 3 bases and J 2 bases, with 9 bases left between them. Germline assignment: CDR1 SGHRS and CDR2 YFSETQ. In DNA, the CDR3 is TGCGCCAGCAGCTCGAGGGGTACCTACAATGAGCAGTTCTTC. Residues: CASSSRGTYNEQFF.

There are a few counts of this clone. One junction end disagrees with the germline gene, perhaps due to a read error. The rearrangement joins TRBV5-1 to TRBJ1-4; tentative D call: TRBD1 (6 bases). The CDR3 covers 15 residues. Germline values: CDR1 SGHRS, CDR2 YFSETQ. CDR3 DNA: TGTGCCAGCAGGCTGCAGGGGACAACTAATGAAAAACTGTTTTTT. As protein: CASRLQGTTNEKLFF.

This chain joins TRBV7-9 and TRBJ2-1; 11 bases are shared with TRBD2. V shed 3 bases, J shed 2 bases, and the junction held 3 bases outside the gene matches. The CDR3 contains 16 residues. Germline values: CDR1 SEHNR, CDR2 FQNEAQ (reference sequence). CDR3 in amino acids: CASSFLAGGTYNEQFF. CDR3 bases: TGTGCCAGCAGCTTCCTAGCGGGGGGAACCTACAATGAGCAGTTCTTC.

The chain carries TRBV5-5 and TRBJ1-6; 7 nucleotides line up with TRBD1. The CDR3 covers 14 residues. V trimming: 3 bases; J trimming: 10 bases; junction bases outside the gene matches: 7. CDR1 is SGHKS and CDR2 is YYEKEE in the germline V gene (reference sequence). The CDR3 is CASSSDRLGSPLHF. CDR3 DNA sequence: TGTGCCAGCAGCTCGGACAGGTTGGGGTCACCCCTCCACTTT.

In its sample, this clone is large. The gene calls are TRBV2 and TRBJ2-2; D ambiguous. The CDR3 totals 14 residues. From germline, CDR1 is SNHLY and CDR2 FYNNEI. V was trimmed by 6 bases and J by 3 bases, leaving 11 bases between them. CDR3 protein: CASRALRDTGELFF. Here the CDR3 DNA reads TGTGCCAGCAGAGCCCTGCGAGACACCGGGGAGCTGTTTTTT.